A single sample is the source of the 22 T cell receptor beta chains below, sequenced in a study of blood T cells in healthy people across ages. A sample-barcoded 5' primer and a J-beta primer mix were used in a second PCR of roughly 7 to 11 cycles. TCRdb ran MiXCR on the 5' RACE reads and lists one entry per CDR3 protein. The sample gives hundreds of thousands of distinct CDR3 sequences, under 65% of which show up once; 30% to 45% is in the top ten. The sequencing input was blood. These receptor sequences come from a man aged 55 to 69 in good health.

This rearrangement joins TRBV12-3 or TRBV12-4 to TRBJ1-2, with D possibly matching TRBD1 (5 bases). Trimming took 5 bases from V and 10 from J, leaving 17 bases between them. The CDR3 extends over 13 amino acids. CDR3 DNA sequence: TGTGCCAGCAGTCGCACTGGACATGTCTCCTACACCTTC. This codes for CASSRTGHVSYTF.

The rearrangement joins TRBV5-5 to TRBJ1-2; weak D call: TRBD1 (5 bases). There are 16 residues in the CDR3. Deletions cut 8 bases from V and 4 bases from J, with 24 bases between. Germline CDR1 SGHKS, CDR2 YYEKEE (reference sequence). CDR3 DNA: TGTGCCAGAACAGCTTTTTCCGCAGGAGGGGCCTATGGCTACACCTTC. Protein: CARTAFSAGGAYGYTF.

This chain connects TRBV24-1 to TRBJ2-5, with D perhaps TRBD1 (6 bases). This CDR3 comprises 15 residues. Germline lookup yields CDR1 KGHDR and CDR2 SFDVKD. V was cut by 1 base and J by 2 bases, with 10 bases left in between. CDR3 region: CATSDFRGSQETQYF. The CDR3 DNA reads TGTGCCACCAGTGATTTCAGGGGATCGCAAGAGACCCAGTACTTC.

The chain employs TRBV20-1 and TRBJ2-1, with 9 positions matching TRBD1. V lost 3 bases, J lost 3 bases, and 3 bases stayed unmatched. Germline V gene lookup returns CDR1 DFQATT and CDR2 SNEGSKA (reference sequence). The CDR3 runs 14 residues. The CDR3 bases are TGCAGTGCTAGTGGGGACAGGGACTACAATGAGCAGTTCTTC. It codes for CSASGDRDYNEQFF.

The CDR3 protein is CASSLGGGTNYEQYF. For the CDR3, the DNA is TGTGCCAGCAGCTTAGGGGGGGGGACCAACTACGAGCAGTACTTC. This rearrangement joins TRBV11-2 to TRBJ2-4, with TRBD2 matching over 7 bases. The J call may be in error: the DNA end matches TRBJ2-7 better. This CDR3 region has 15 residues. Germline CDR1 reads SGHAT; CDR2 reads FQNNGV.

This chain uses TRBV5-1 with TRBJ2-5; D not certain. Germline CDR1 is SGHRS and CDR2 is YFSETQ. V was clipped by 1 base and J by 4 bases, with 11 bases between them. The CDR3 has 14 residues. The CDR3 is CASSLNKLRETQYF. CDR3 in DNA: TGCGCCAGCAGCTTGAACAAGCTGAGAGAGACCCAGTACTTC.

The rearrangement uses TRBV6-2 or TRBV6-3 and TRBJ2-7, with 11 bases lining up with TRBD2. The J call may be faulty, since TRBJ2-5 better matches the DNA end. Germline CDR1 is MNHEY and CDR2 is SVGEGT. This CDR3 is built from 14 residues. CDR3 in amino acids: CASSDRGLAVTQYF. In DNA, the CDR3 is TGTGCCAGCAGTGACCGGGGACTAGCGGTGACCCAGTACTTC.

The V and J genes are TRBV10-1 and TRBJ1-2, with D perhaps matching TRBD1 (5 bases). Per germline, CDR1 WNHNN and CDR2 SYGVQD (reference sequence). V lost 3 bases to trimming and J lost 4 bases, with 9 bases between them. CDR3 size: 13 residues. CDR3 protein: CASSDREGYGYTF. The DNA for the CDR3 is TGCGCCAGCAGTGACAGGGAAGGCTATGGCTACACCTTC.

A few counts support this clonotype. The chain's CDR3 is CASSFSSQGPDQETQYF. CDR3 nucleotide sequence: TGCGCCAGCAGCTTCAGCTCCCAGGGCCCGGACCAAGAGACCCAGTACTTC. The V gene is TRBV5-1, the J gene TRBJ2-5, with a weak D call TRBD1 (5 bases). Germline V lookup: CDR1 SGHRS, CDR2 YFSETQ. The CDR3 is made up of 17 amino acids. The V end lost 2 bases, the J end lost 0 bases, and 17 bases lay between the germline ends.

The chain uses TRBV27 and TRBJ1-1; no reliable D call. V lost 2 bases, J lost 4 bases, and 11 bases lay in between. The CDR3 has 14 residues. Germline CDR1 and CDR2: MNHEY and SMNVEV (reference sequence). The CDR3 DNA reads as TGTGCCAGCAGTTTAGGGGTGACTGGCACTGAAGCTTTCTTT. Translated: CASSLGVTGTEAFF.

This clonotype was detected only a few times. The CDR3, as DNA: TGCAGCGCCAGACCCACTCCCAGGACCCAGTACTTC. It encodes CSARPTPRTQYF. The chain employs TRBV29-1 and TRBJ2-5; D gene unclear. The CDR3 is 12 residues long. Germline V gene data show CDR1 as SQVTM and CDR2 as ANQGSEA. V was clipped by 7 bases and J by 7 bases, with 16 bases between them.

V and J are TRBV5-5 and TRBJ2-4; TRBD2 might be the D (6 bases). The J call may be in error: the DNA end matches TRBJ2-7 better. The CDR3 covers 13 residues. Germline V gene lookup returns CDR1 SGHKS and CDR2 YYEKEE (reference sequence). The CDR3 reads CASSLWGLYEQYF. The CDR3 DNA is TGTGCCAGCAGCTTGTGGGGACTCTACGAGCAGTACTTC.

The CDR3 nucleotides are TGTGCCATCAGTGAAGGAGAGAACTATGGCTACACCTTC. Translating it yields CAISEGENYGYTF. This chain uses TRBV10-3 with TRBJ1-2; the D is unclear. The germline gives CDR1 ENHRY, CDR2 SYGVKD. CDR3 size: 13 residues. V was pared by 3 bases and J by 2 bases, with 7 bases between.

The chain uses TRBV18 and TRBJ2-7, with no clear D. V was shortened by 0 bases and J by 0 bases, with 12 bases between the two germline ends. CDR3 size: 16 residues. Germline V gene data show CDR1 as KGHSH and CDR2 as LQKENI. This CDR3 reads CASSPPDHISSYEQYF. CDR3 nucleotides: TGTGCCAGCTCACCACCGGACCATATAAGCTCCTACGAGCAGTACTTC.

This rearrangement joins TRBV29-1 to TRBJ1-2; 9 bases map to TRBD1. CDR1 and CDR2 from the germline V gene are SQVTM and ANQGSEA. The CDR3 totals 14 residues. Losses at the gene ends were 8 bases for V and 1 base for J; bases not matched to a gene: 8. This chain's CDR3 is CSRGTGIFNYGYTF. The CDR3 nucleotides are TGCAGCCGAGGGACAGGGATATTTAACTATGGCTACACCTTC.

This clonotype was detected only once. This chain connects TRBV2 to TRBJ2-5; no clear D. The closer fit of TRBJ2-7 to the DNA end suggests the J call may be wrong. The CDR3 is 13 amino acids. Germline loops: CDR1 SNHLY, CDR2 FYNNEI. Written as DNA, the CDR3 is TGTGCCAGCATGGGTGTCGGCTACTACGAGCAGTACTTC. It translates to CASMGVGYYEQYF.

This chain links TRBV10-3 with TRBJ2-5, with 7 bases identical to TRBD1. The CDR3 consists of 14 residues. Germline CDR1 reads ENHRY; CDR2 reads SYGVKD. The junction had 3 bases not matched to a gene; V was cut back by 4 bases and J by 1 base. The DNA of the CDR3 is TGTGCCATCAGTGGCACAGGGGTCCAAGAGACCCAGTACTTC. This sequence encodes CAISGTGVQETQYF.

This chain links TRBV12-3 or TRBV12-4 with TRBJ2-2, with a weak D call TRBD1 (6 bases). The CDR3 runs 14 residues. Trimming pared 2 bases from V and 3 bases from J, leaving 7 bases between. CDR3 nucleotide sequence: TGTGCCAGCAGTTTATGGGGGCACACCGGGGAGCTGTTTTTT. This encodes CASSLWGHTGELFF.

The chain combines TRBV2 with TRBJ2-1; 9 bases are a match to TRBD1. The CDR3 contains 17 residues. Germline CDR1 reads SNHLY; CDR2 reads FYNNEI. The trim removed 0 bases at V and 4 bases at J, leaving 7 bases unmatched. CDR3 in amino acids: CASSEAGTGFVYNEQFF. CDR3 nucleotides: TGTGCCAGCAGTGAAGCCGGGACAGGGTTCGTGTACAATGAGCAGTTCTTC.

J is TRBJ2-5 and V is TRBV5-1; 9 bases match TRBD2. The ends lost 1 base at V and 5 bases at J; junction bases unmatched: 9. The CDR3 consists of 16 residues. Germline-derived CDR1 and CDR2 are SGHRS and YFSETQ. The CDR3 spells CASSLRTAGGLETQYF. The CDR3 DNA sequence: TGCGCCAGCAGCTTGAGGACGGCGGGGGGGCTTGAGACCCAGTACTTC.

This clonotype was found a few times. The chain is built from TRBV29-1 and TRBJ1-2, with 8 bases identical to TRBD1. The CDR3 consists of 13 residues. Looked up from germline, CDR1 is SQVTM and CDR2 is ANQGSEA. V was pared by 3 bases and J by 6 bases, with 6 bases of the junction left unmatched. The DNA for the CDR3 is TGCAGCGTTGACCCGACAGGGGCTCATGGCTACACCTTC. As protein: CSVDPTGAHGYTF.

V gene TRBV10-1 combines with J gene TRBJ2-5; the match to TRBD2 covers 8 bases. The tail of the sequence fits TRBJ2-7 better, so the J call may be wrong. The CDR3 runs 12 residues. Germline values: CDR1 WNHNN, CDR2 SYGVQD (reference sequence). The CDR3 region has the DNA TGCGCCAGGCATACTAGCGGCTACGAGCAGTACTTC. This codes for CARHTSGYEQYF.